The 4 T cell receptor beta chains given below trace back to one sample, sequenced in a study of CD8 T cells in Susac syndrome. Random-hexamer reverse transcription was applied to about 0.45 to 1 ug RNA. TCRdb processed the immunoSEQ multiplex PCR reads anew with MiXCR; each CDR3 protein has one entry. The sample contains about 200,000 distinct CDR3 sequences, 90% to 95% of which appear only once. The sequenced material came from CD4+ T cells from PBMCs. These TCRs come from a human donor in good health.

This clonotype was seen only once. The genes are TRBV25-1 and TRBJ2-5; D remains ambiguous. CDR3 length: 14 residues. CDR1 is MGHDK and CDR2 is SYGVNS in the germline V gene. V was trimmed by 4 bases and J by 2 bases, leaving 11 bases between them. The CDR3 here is CASSGRTPQETQYF. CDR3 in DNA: TGTGCCAGCAGTGGACGAACGCCGCAAGAGACCCAGTACTTC.

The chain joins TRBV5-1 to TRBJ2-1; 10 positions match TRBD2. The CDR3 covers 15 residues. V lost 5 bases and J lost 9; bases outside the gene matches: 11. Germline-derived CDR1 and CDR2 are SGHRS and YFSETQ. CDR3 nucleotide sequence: TGCGCCAGCAGTCCGAGCGGGAGGGCCGCGGGTGAGCAGTTCTTC. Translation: CASSPSGRAAGEQFF.

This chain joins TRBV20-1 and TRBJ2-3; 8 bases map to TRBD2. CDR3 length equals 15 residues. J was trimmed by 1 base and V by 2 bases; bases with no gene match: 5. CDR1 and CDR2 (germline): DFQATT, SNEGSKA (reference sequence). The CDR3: CSARSGTRGTDTQYF. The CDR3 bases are TGCAGTGCTAGAAGCGGGACTAGAGGCACAGATACGCAGTATTTT.

The DNA of the CDR3 is TGCGCCAGCAGCCAAGATCCGGGGGGGCCTGGGGCCAACGTCCTGACTTTC. Translating gives CASSQDPGGPGANVLTF. The V and J genes are TRBV4-1 and TRBJ2-6; 8 bases are a match to TRBD2. The CDR3 runs 17 residues. The V gene's germline CDR1 is MGHRA and CDR2 YSYEKL. With V trimmed by 0 bases and J by 2 bases, 3 bases remained unmatched.